These 17 T cell receptor beta chains originate from one sample sequenced in a study of OX40 agonist ivuxolimab in advanced cancers. Some clones are missing from TCRdb's copy, which holds only in-frame ones; the method was immunoSEQ multiplex PCR. Of tens of thousands of clones listed, 70% to 90% are singletons. Sequenced material: CD4+ or CD8+ T cells sorted from blood, taken in a trial of the OX40 agonist ivuxolimab. These receptors were collected from an adult with an advanced solid tumor such as melanoma, head and neck, liver or kidney cancer.

This chain uses TRBV5-1 with TRBJ2-5, with a weak D call TRBD2 (6 bases). The CDR3 contains 15 residues. Trimming cost V 2 bases and J 0 bases, with 11 bases left between them. CDR1 is SGHRS, CDR2 YFSETQ, per germline. Written as DNA, the CDR3 is TGCGCCAGCAGCTTAAGGGGAGGCAACCAAGAGACCCAGTACTTC. It codes for CASSLRGGNQETQYF.

V and J are TRBV7-2 and TRBJ1-4; D is unresolved. Trimming removed 4 bases from V and 0 bases from J, with 6 bases in between. The germline CDR1 and CDR2 sequences are SGHTA and FQGNSA. This CDR3 comprises 14 residues. CDR3 bases: TGTGCCAGCAGCTCAATTGCAACTAATGAAAAACTGTTTTTT. Translating gives CASSSIATNEKLFF.

The chain joins TRBV7-8 to TRBJ2-5; the D gene is possibly TRBD1 (6 bases). The V gene's germline CDR1 is SGHVS and CDR2 FQNEAQ. CDR3 length equals 16 residues. The V and J ends lost 2 bases and 8 bases respectively, with 21 bases between them. The CDR3 reads CASSLQGTRVQGTQYF. The DNA of the CDR3 is TGTGCCAGCAGCTTACAGGGGACCCGGGTTCAAGGTACCCAGTACTTC.

The J gene is TRBJ2-2, the V gene TRBV7-9; TRBD1 agrees at 8 bases. The CDR3 loop spans 14 amino acids. The trim removed 7 bases at V and 6 bases at J, leaving 7 bases unmatched. CDR1 is SEHNR, CDR2 FQNEAQ, per germline (reference sequence). In nucleotides, the CDR3 is TGTGCCAGCAAACCGGACAGGGAACCCGGGGAGCTGTTTTTT. Translated: CASKPDREPGELFF.

Of note for this clone: One end of the junction is discordant with germline, which a read error may explain. V usage is TRBV2 and J usage is TRBJ2-5; the D gene is possibly TRBD1 (6 bases). Germline V gene sequence: CDR1 SNHLY, CDR2 FYNNEI. There are 14 residues in the CDR3. CDR3 residues: CAGSESWGLETQYF. CDR3 DNA: TGTGCCGGCAGTGAGTCGTGGGGGCTGGAGACCCAGTACTTC.

The J gene is TRBJ1-2, the V gene TRBV27; the match to TRBD1 covers 8 bases. V dropped 6 bases and J dropped 6; count of bases not matched to a gene: 9. Germline V lookup: CDR1 MNHEY, CDR2 SMNVEV (reference sequence). CDR3 size: 14 residues. Here the CDR3 reads CASSKTGEGDGYTF. Written as DNA, the CDR3 is TGTGCCAGCAGCAAGACAGGGGAAGGGGATGGCTACACCTTC.

This CDR3 is CASSGLAGNNEQFF. The CDR3 coding sequence is TGTGCCAGTTCCGGACTAGCGGGAAACAATGAGCAGTTCTTC. This chain uses TRBV19 with TRBJ2-1, with TRBD2 matching 12 bases. The length of the CDR3 is 14 residues. Germline CDR1 reads LNHDA; CDR2 reads SQIVND (reference sequence). The V segment lost 8 bases and the J segment 5 bases; nucleotides outside the gene matches: 4.

This chain connects TRBV9 to TRBJ2-4, with D maybe TRBD2 (6 bases). The germline V and J ends were trimmed by 4 bases and 6 bases, with 17 bases remaining between them. Germline assignment: CDR1 SGDLS and CDR2 YYNGEE. This CDR3 is built from 15 residues. The CDR3 sequence: CASSPLPAGRNIQYF. CDR3 sequence (DNA): TGTGCCAGCAGCCCCTTACCCGCGGGGCGAAACATTCAGTACTTC.

V and J are TRBV5-1 and TRBJ2-1; 13 bases agree with TRBD2. Germline V gives CDR1 SGHRS, CDR2 YFSETQ. V shed 0 bases, J shed 7 bases, and the junction held 16 bases outside the gene matches. The CDR3 is 20 amino acids. The CDR3, as DNA: TGCGCCAGCAGCTTGGGCGTCACTAGCGGGAGGGCCGAGCGGAAAAATGAGCAGTTCTTC. Translation gives CASSLGVTSGRAERKNEQFF. Together with reference TRBV5-1 and TRBJ2-1, the CDR3 gives the full variable domain: KAGVTQTPRYLIKTRGQQVTLSCSPISGHRSVSWYQQTPGQGLQFLFEYFSETQRNKGNFPGRFSGRQFSNSRSEMNVSTLELGDSALYLCASSLGVTSGRAERKNEQFFGPGTRLTVL.

The V and J genes are TRBV7-3 and TRBJ2-5, with D uncertain. Per the germline V gene, CDR1 is SGHTA and CDR2 is FQGTGA. Trimming took 3 bases from V and 5 from J, leaving 13 bases between them. This CDR3 is built from 14 residues. As DNA, the CDR3 is TGTGCCAGCAGCTTCGACGTTAATGGGGAGACCCAGTACTTC. Amino acids: CASSFDVNGETQYF.

The chain couples TRBV18 to TRBJ1-3, with unresolved D. The germline CDR1 and CDR2 sequences are KGHSH and LQKENI. The CDR3 has 13 residues. V lost 10 bases and J 0 bases, leaving 10 bases between the germline ends. DNA of the CDR3: TGTGCCAACTCCGAGGGCTCTGGAAACACCATATATTTT. Its protein is CANSEGSGNTIYF.

J is TRBJ1-1 and V is TRBV28, with D unclear. This CDR3 contains 12 residues. Trimming removed 11 bases at V and 0 bases at J, with 10 bases between. The germline CDR1 and CDR2 sequences are MDHEN and SYDVKM. The CDR3 DNA is TGTGCCTCTTTTAACATGAACACTGAAGCTTTCTTT. It encodes CASFNMNTEAFF.

This chain links TRBV18 with TRBJ1-4; D call uncertain. Germline V lookup: CDR1 KGHSH, CDR2 LQKENI. V was cut by 2 bases and J by 2 bases, with 6 bases left in between. The CDR3 runs 14 residues. The CDR3 nucleotides are TGTGCCAGCTCACCAGTGTTGACTAATGAAAAACTGTTTTTT. Protein product: CASSPVLTNEKLFF.

V is TRBV5-4 and J is TRBJ1-4; TRBD1 agrees at 7 bases. This CDR3 comprises 17 residues. The junction had 14 bases not matched to a gene; V was cut back by 1 base and J by 8 bases. Germline V CDR1 and CDR2: SGHNT, YYREEE (reference sequence). The CDR3 DNA reads as TGTGCCAGCAGCTTGAGTGGCTTGAGGGGGCAGAGAGAAAAACTGTTTTTT. Its translation: CASSLSGLRGQREKLFF.

The gene calls are TRBV15 and TRBJ2-2; 7 nucleotides line up with TRBD1. CDR3 length: 14 amino acids. Germline V gene sequence: CDR1 LNHNV, CDR2 YYDKDF (reference sequence). V shed 7 bases and J 3 bases; nucleotides not matched to a gene: 5. CDR3 nucleotide sequence: TGTGCCACCATGAGGGGGCTTGACACCGGGGAGCTGTTTTTT. Translating it yields CATMRGLDTGELFF.

The J gene is TRBJ2-7, the V gene TRBV4-3; D tentatively reads TRBD1 or TRBD2 (5 bases each). Between the trimmed V and J ends, which lost 0 bases and 13 bases, there was a span of 16 bases. The CDR3 extends over 13 amino acids. Germline V gene data show CDR1 as LGHNA and CDR2 as YSLEER. The DNA for the CDR3 is TGCGCCAGCAGCCAAGAATCCGGGACCCTTCTTTACTTC. Amino acid sequence: CASSQESGTLLYF.

The chain is built from TRBV18 and TRBJ2-7; TRBD1 agrees at 7 bases. Germline values: CDR1 KGHSH, CDR2 LQKENI. With V trimmed by 4 bases and J by 3 bases, 6 bases remained unmatched. This CDR3 comprises 14 residues. The DNA of the CDR3 is TGTGCCAGCTCACTTCTAAGGGACAGCTACGAGCAGTACTTC. Translated, it gives CASSLLRDSYEQYF.